Shown below are 11 T cell receptor beta chains from a single sample sequenced in a study of T-cell reconstitution after alpha-beta-depleted transplantation in children. Unique molecular identifiers were used to barcode this TCRbeta library. MiXCR, applied by TCRdb to the PCR reads, yields one record per CDR3 protein. This table has 120,000 to 150,000 distinct CDR3 sequences, about 9% appearing once. The sequenced sample was PBMCs, mostly from graft donor cells, obtained 180 days after TCRalphabeta/CD19-depleted stem cell transplant. These receptors came from a female patient younger than 10 who had a stem cell transplant for congenital amegakaryocytic thrombocytopenia, so the T cells may come from the graft donor.

A remark on this clonotype: This sequence may be a read error, since a much larger clone differs from it by one base. The genes are TRBV9 and TRBJ2-2; possible D gene TRBD2, 6 bases. With 3 bases removed from V and 3 bases from J, the gap between germline ends came to 12 bases. The germline V gene encodes CDR1 SGDLS and CDR2 YYNGEE. The CDR3 has 15 amino acids. The CDR3: CASSASVGDTGELFF. The CDR3 nucleotides read TGTGCCAGCAGCGCTAGCGTAGGGGACACCGGGGAGCTGTTTTTT. Full variable domain (outside the CDR3, taken from reference TRBV9 and TRBJ2-2): DSGVTQTPKHLITATGQRVTLRCSPRSGDLSVYWYQQSLDQGLQFLIQYYNGEERAKGNILERFSAQQFPDLHSELNLSSLELGDSALYFCASSASVGDTGELFFGEGSRLTVL.

The J gene is TRBJ2-3, the V gene TRBV7-2, with 8 bases aligning to TRBD2. The germline V gene encodes CDR1 SGHTA and CDR2 FQGNSA. The CDR3 is 16 residues long. The V gene end was trimmed by 5 bases and the J gene end by 1 base; junction bases not matched to a gene: 8. The CDR3 DNA reads as TGTGCCAGCAGCCCACTAGCGGTAGGGGGCACAGATACGCAGTATTTT. This sequence encodes CASSPLAVGGTDTQYF.

This clonotype was observed at least ten times. The chain joins TRBV28 to TRBJ1-1; D possibly corresponds to TRBD1 (6 bases). V dropped 5 bases and J dropped 4 bases, with 14 bases sitting between them. CDR3 length equals 14 residues. Germline V gene data show CDR1 as MDHEN and CDR2 as SYDVKM. The CDR3 DNA reads as TGTGCCAGCAGTCCACATACAGGGCCCACTGAAGCTTTCTTT. It is translated as CASSPHTGPTEAFF.

At least ten counts were recorded for this clonotype. The chain joins TRBV7-9 to TRBJ1-6; possibly TRBD1 for D (5 bases). V lost 0 bases to trimming and J lost 7 bases, with 7 bases between them. The length of the CDR3 is 14 residues. CDR1 is SEHNR, CDR2 FQNEAQ, per germline (reference sequence). CDR3 DNA: TGTGCCAGCAGCTTAGCAGGGACGAATTCACCCCTCCACTTT. Its protein is CASSLAGTNSPLHF.

In this sample, this clonotype turned up many times. V usage is TRBV20-1 and J usage is TRBJ2-7; 8 nucleotides align to TRBD2. The germline CDR1 and CDR2 sequences are DFQATT and SNEGSKA (reference sequence). Trimming took 3 bases from V and 6 from J; bases not matched to a gene: 10. The CDR3 spans 14 residues. The chain's CDR3 is CSASSGAGDVEQYF. In DNA, the CDR3 is TGCAGTGCTAGTTCTGGAGCGGGAGATGTCGAGCAGTACTTC.

This rearrangement joins TRBV5-6 to TRBJ2-7, with D possibly called TRBD1 or TRBD2 (5 bases each). Germline V gene data show CDR1 as SGHDT and CDR2 as YYEEEE. CDR3 length equals 13 residues. With 7 bases removed from V and 6 bases from J, the gap between germline ends came to 17 bases. The CDR3 protein is CASGPGLGCEQYF. The CDR3 DNA sequence: TGTGCCAGCGGCCCGGGGCTCGGCTGCGAGCAGTACTTC.

This clonotype showed up many times. V and J are TRBV6-2 or TRBV6-3 and TRBJ2-7; 8 nucleotides line up with TRBD1. The CDR3 runs 14 residues. The junction had 9 bases not matched to a gene; V was cut back by 7 bases and J by 4 bases. Per the germline V gene, CDR1 is MNHEY and CDR2 is SVGEGT. CDR3 protein: CASTYGQGEYEQYF. Here the CDR3 DNA reads TGTGCCAGCACCTACGGACAGGGAGAATACGAGCAGTACTTC.

The rearrangement links TRBV24-1 to TRBJ2-3; D remains unclear. V was pared by 4 bases and J by 4 bases, with 20 bases between. The CDR3 spans 17 residues. CDR1 is KGHDR and CDR2 is SFDVKD in the germline V gene. The CDR3 nucleotides are TGTGCCACCAGTGACTCACGACCCTTCCGGACCCCAGATACGCAGTATTTT. Protein: CATSDSRPFRTPDTQYF.

This sequence joins TRBV7-6 and TRBJ2-6; D possibly matches TRBD1 or TRBD2 (5 bases each). Trimming shortened V by 5 bases and J by 4 bases, and 12 bases separated the two germline ends. The CDR3 has 15 amino acids. Germline CDR1 and CDR2: SGHVS and FNYEAQ. The CDR3: CASSPGAAGANVLTF. The CDR3 DNA reads as TGTGCCAGCAGCCCCGGGGCAGCAGGGGCCAACGTCCTGACTTTC.

As for this clonotype: The junction shows a germline mismatch at one end, possibly a read error. This chain connects TRBV28 to TRBJ1-4; D remains ambiguous. The CDR3 is 14 residues long. CDR1 is MDHEN and CDR2 is SYDVKM in the germline V gene. DNA for the CDR3: TGTGCGAGCAGTGAGTGGACGCCGAATGAAAAACTGTTTTTT. Amino acid sequence: CASSEWTPNEKLFF.

This clonotype was detected ten times or more. The gene calls are TRBV6-2 or TRBV6-3 and TRBJ2-2; D not resolved. Germline assignment: CDR1 MNHEY and CDR2 SVGEGT. Between the trimmed V and J ends, which lost 7 bases and 3 bases, there was a span of 15 bases. The CDR3 contains 15 residues. This chain's CDR3 is CASTPAGPDTGELFF. CDR3 in DNA: TGTGCCAGCACCCCAGCCGGGCCTGACACCGGGGAGCTGTTTTTT.